This T cell receptor (beta chain) stems from a study of OX40 agonist ivuxolimab in advanced cancers. In the study overall: Ivuxolimab, an antibody acting as an agonist of OX40 (CD134), was used to treat patients. Patients got intravenous ivuxolimab at 0.01 to 10 mg/kg every 2 weeks. Partial responses were seen in three patients, one with hepatocellular carcinoma and two with cutaneous melanoma. Study results and caveats: Relative to CD4+ cells, CD8+ T cells on average had more expanded clones.

Looked up from germline, CDR1 is MNHNS and CDR2 is SASEGT. This CDR3 spans 17 amino acids. The V and J ends lost 4 bases and 1 base respectively, with 19 bases between them. The repertoire was sequenced with immunoSEQ multiplex PCR; TCRdb's copy has only in-frame clones and lacks some. The data contain about 82,000 clones, 92% of them singletons. Concerning this clone itself: Its antigen remains unknown.

The rearrangement links TRBV6-1 to TRBJ1-2; tentatively, D is TRBD1 (5 bases). The sequence was obtained from an adult with an advanced solid tumor such as melanoma, head and neck, liver or kidney cancer. The starting material was CD4+ or CD8+ T cells sorted from blood, obtained in a trial of the OX40 agonist ivuxolimab. CDR3 protein: CASSARGSGSVNYGYTF. The CDR3 nucleotides are TGTGCCAGCAGTGCAAGGGGTTCGGGGTCGGTTAACTATGGCTACACCTTC.